The 13 T cell receptor beta chains below come from one sample, sequenced in a study of cytomegalovirus exposure and HLA in healthy donors (TCRdb year 2017). The library was produced with the immunoSEQ multiplex PCR assay. The multiplex PCR relied on a mix of 60 forward primers for TCR Vbeta segments and 13 reverse primers for TCR Jbeta segments. What TCRdb holds here is the immuneACCESS table cut down to in-frame rearrangements. Part of the clones is not present; checked against another copy, under half of the missing clones reflect an unresolved V gene, and the others are unexplained. The sample contains some 76,000 clones, under 80% of them found a single time. Together, the top ten hold roughly 4.5% of the sample. The sequencing sample was made of PBMCs. The source is a man in his sixties in good health and CMV-seropositive.

The rearrangement joins TRBV6-6 to TRBJ2-7; 12 bases are shared with TRBD2. This CDR3 contains 15 residues. Germline V gene lookup returns CDR1 MNHNY and CDR2 SVGAGI (reference sequence). V lost 0 bases, J lost 7 bases, and 4 bases stayed unmatched. As DNA, the CDR3 is TGTGCCAGCAGTTACTCTCCGGGACTAGCGGGTGAGCAGTACTTC. Protein: CASSYSPGLAGEQYF.

The V and J genes are TRBV7-6 and TRBJ1-1, with a weak D call TRBD1 (6 bases). The CDR3 is 14 amino acids. Germline V lookup: CDR1 SGHVS, CDR2 FNYEAQ. The V and J ends lost 6 bases and 2 bases respectively, with 13 bases between them. The CDR3: CASRKGGANTEAFF. The DNA for the CDR3 is TGTGCCAGCAGGAAGGGGGGGGCTAACACTGAAGCTTTCTTT.

This clone was counted between two and nine times. The chain is built from TRBV11-1 and TRBJ2-7, with D possibly TRBD1 on 5 matching bases. The CDR3 loop spans 13 amino acids. V was clipped by 5 bases and J by 4 bases, with 12 bases between them. Germline V gives CDR1 SGHAT, CDR2 FQDESV (reference sequence). CDR3 nucleotide sequence: TGTGCCAGCAGCCTACAGGAATTATACGAGCAGTACTTC. Translation gives CASSLQELYEQYF.

V gene TRBV4-3 combines with J gene TRBJ2-5; TRBD1 might be the D (6 bases). The DNA end is a closer match to TRBJ2-7, so the J assignment may be wrong. There are 16 residues in the CDR3. Germline CDR1 reads LGHNA; CDR2 reads YSLEER. For the CDR3, the DNA is TGCGCCAGCAGTACCATGGTCAGGACAGACCACTACGAGCAGTACTTC. Amino acid sequence: CASSTMVRTDHYEQYF.

The V and J genes are TRBV28 and TRBJ1-5, with unresolved D. The V gene's germline CDR1 is MDHEN and CDR2 SYDVKM. The CDR3 spans 14 residues. The V end was cut by 3 bases, the J end by 0 bases, with 6 bases between. The CDR3 here is CASSFLYSNQPQHF. In DNA, the CDR3 is TGTGCCAGCAGTTTTCTATATAGCAATCAGCCCCAGCATTTT.

The chain couples TRBV6-6 to TRBJ1-2; tentative D call: TRBD1 (6 bases). V lost 0 bases and J 11 bases, leaving 13 bases between the germline ends. CDR3 length: 13 residues. The V gene's germline CDR1 is MNHNY and CDR2 SVGAGI (reference sequence). CDR3 sequence: CASSYSSGTSYTF. CDR3 sequence (DNA): TGTGCCAGCAGTTACTCAAGCGGGACATCTTACACCTTC.

The chain uses TRBV9 and TRBJ1-2, with TRBD1 as a possible D gene (5 bases). This CDR3 comprises 15 residues. Germline lookup yields CDR1 SGDLS and CDR2 YYNGEE. The germline V and J ends were trimmed by 0 bases and 4 bases, with 13 bases remaining between them. The CDR3 DNA is TGTGCCAGCAGCGTAGGACTCGACAGTGCCTATGGCTACACCTTC. Residues: CASSVGLDSAYGYTF.

V and J are TRBV20-1 and TRBJ1-1, with 7 bases matching TRBD1. Trimming took 0 bases from V and 10 from J; bases not matched to a gene: 2. From germline, CDR1 is DFQATT and CDR2 SNEGSKA (reference sequence). This CDR3 is built from 11 residues. CDR3 DNA sequence: TGCAGTGCTAGAGAGAACAGGGGAGCTTTCTTT. Translating it yields CSARENRGAFF.

The rearrangement uses TRBV5-4 and TRBJ1-2; 7 bases match TRBD1. Germline values: CDR1 SGHNT, CDR2 YYREEE (reference sequence). The CDR3 covers 12 residues. The ends lost 3 bases at V and 12 bases at J; junction bases unmatched: 8. The CDR3 reads CASSSGTEGNTF. The CDR3 DNA is TGTGCCAGCAGCTCCGGGACAGAAGGTAACACCTTC.

The rearrangement links TRBV7-9 to TRBJ2-3, with 10 bases identical to TRBD1. Germline CDR1 reads SEHNR; CDR2 reads FQNEAQ (reference sequence). CDR3 length: 15 amino acids. V lost 3 bases, J lost 1 base, and 1 base stayed unmatched. The CDR3 coding sequence is TGTGCCAGCAGCTTCGGGACAGGGGGCACAGATACGCAGTATTTT. Residues: CASSFGTGGTDTQYF.

The chain recombines TRBV5-1 with TRBJ1-2; D is unclear. This CDR3 region has 11 residues. V was cut by 4 bases and J by 2 bases, with 3 bases left in between. Germline V gene sequence: CDR1 SGHRS, CDR2 YFSETQ. In DNA form, the CDR3 reads TGCGCCAGCAGCGGCAACTATGGCTACACCTTC. It encodes CASSGNYGYTF.

The chain combines TRBV25-1 with TRBJ1-1; 11 bases agree with TRBD1. The CDR3 has 16 amino acids. The V gene end was trimmed by 4 bases and the J gene end by 1 base; junction bases not matched to a gene: 5. CDR1 MGHDK and CDR2 SYGVNS come from the germline V gene. Here the CDR3 DNA reads TGTGCCAGCAGTGGAGGGACAGGGGGTGCGAACACTGAAGCTTTCTTT. Its protein is CASSGGTGGANTEAFF.

The rearrangement links TRBV7-9 to TRBJ2-7, with a possible D match to TRBD1 (5 bases). CDR3 length equals 13 residues. Germline V gene data show CDR1 as SEHNR and CDR2 as FQNEAQ (reference sequence). V shed 3 bases and J shed 0 bases, with 6 bases lying between them. CDR3 nucleotide sequence: TGTGCCAGCAGCTTGGGGCCCTCCTACGAGCAGTACTTC. Residues: CASSLGPSYEQYF.